This T cell receptor beta chain comes out of a study of T cell responses to AZD1222 COVID-19 vaccine. Findings and limits, study-wide: CD4 TCRs covered the whole spike, strongest at regions 160-218 and 743-854. White British ancestry dominated among donors, who included more females, and clonal diversity was possibly underestimated.

CDR1 is MGHDK and CDR2 is SYGVNS in the germline V gene. There are 16 residues in the CDR3. The V gene end was trimmed by 1 base and the J gene end by 6 bases; junction bases not matched to a gene: 6. Points on this clone: Antigen unknown.

Libraries were prepared by immunoSEQ multiplex PCR; TCRdb keeps only in-frame clonotypes and omits some of them. Of about 140,000 clones listed, around 94% were seen once; the top ten hold roughly an eighth. V and J are TRBV25-1 and TRBJ2-2; TRBD1 matches 9 bases. Sequenced material: peripheral blood, taken after recovery from COVID-19. This TCR derives from an adult who had recovered from COVID-19. The CDR3 coding sequence is TGTGCCAGCAGTGAATCCCAATACAGGGGGCCCGGGGAGCTGTTTTTT. Amino acids: CASSESQYRGPGELFF. Full variable domain (missing parts from reference TRBV25-1 and TRBJ2-2): EADIYQTPRYLVIGTGKKITLECSQTMGHDKMYWYQQDPGMELHLIHYSYGVNSTEKGDLSSESTVSRIRTEHFPLTLESARPSHTSQYLCASSESQYRGPGELFFGEGSRLTVL.